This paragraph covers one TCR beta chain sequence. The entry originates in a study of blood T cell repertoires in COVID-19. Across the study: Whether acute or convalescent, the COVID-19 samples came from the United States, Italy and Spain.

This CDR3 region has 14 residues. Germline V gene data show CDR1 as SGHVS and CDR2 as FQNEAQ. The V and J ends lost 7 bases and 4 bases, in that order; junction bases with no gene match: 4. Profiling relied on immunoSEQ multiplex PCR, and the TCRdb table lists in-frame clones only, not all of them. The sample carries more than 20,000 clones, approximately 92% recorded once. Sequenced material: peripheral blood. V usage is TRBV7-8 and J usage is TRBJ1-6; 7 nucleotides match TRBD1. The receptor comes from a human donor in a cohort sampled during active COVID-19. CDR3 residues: CASTRQGYNSPLHF. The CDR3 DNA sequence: TGTGCCAGCACCCGACAGGGTTATAATTCACCCCTCCACTTT.